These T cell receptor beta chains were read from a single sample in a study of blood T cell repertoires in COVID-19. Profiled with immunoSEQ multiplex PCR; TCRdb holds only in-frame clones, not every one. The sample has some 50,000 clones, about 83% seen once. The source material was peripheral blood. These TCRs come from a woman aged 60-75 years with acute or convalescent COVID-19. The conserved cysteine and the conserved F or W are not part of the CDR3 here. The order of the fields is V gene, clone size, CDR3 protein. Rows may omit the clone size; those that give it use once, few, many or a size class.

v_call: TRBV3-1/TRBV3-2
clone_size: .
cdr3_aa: ASSQELMGPSGGVDTQY

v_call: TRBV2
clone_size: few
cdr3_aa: ASSVGTGNSGNTIY

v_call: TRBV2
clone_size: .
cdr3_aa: ASSPSGTGRDTQY

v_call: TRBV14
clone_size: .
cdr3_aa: ASSQWGGGTEAF

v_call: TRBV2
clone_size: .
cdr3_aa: ASKTEREDMPYNEQF

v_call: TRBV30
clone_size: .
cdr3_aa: ARRTGTINTEAF

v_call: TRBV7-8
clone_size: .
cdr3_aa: ASSLYPSGSSDTQY

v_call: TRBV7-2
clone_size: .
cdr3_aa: ASSLQGQPQH

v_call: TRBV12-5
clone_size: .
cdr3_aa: ASAPGQAAYEQY

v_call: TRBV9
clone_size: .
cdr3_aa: ASSVGLSGGLTDTQY

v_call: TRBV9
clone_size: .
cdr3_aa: ASSGGVGGKLF

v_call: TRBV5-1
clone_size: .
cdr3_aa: ASSVDLAGGGDTQY

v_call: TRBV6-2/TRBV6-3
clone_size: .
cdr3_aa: ASSQPSGDIEQF

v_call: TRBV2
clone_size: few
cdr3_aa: ASRSGGQGPSGANVLT

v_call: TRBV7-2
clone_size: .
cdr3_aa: ASSLEATTTEAF

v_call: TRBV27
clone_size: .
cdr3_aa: ASSLAGGYGYT

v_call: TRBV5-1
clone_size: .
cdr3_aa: ASSSSGTLNEKLF

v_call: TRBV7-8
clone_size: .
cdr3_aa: ASSLELSQPQH

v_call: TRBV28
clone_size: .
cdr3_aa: ASRGGANEKLF

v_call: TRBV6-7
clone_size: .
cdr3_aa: ASRGLAGGPNTDTQY

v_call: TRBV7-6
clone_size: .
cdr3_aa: ASSLATGLDYGYT

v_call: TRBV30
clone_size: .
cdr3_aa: AWTRGSGRHNEQF

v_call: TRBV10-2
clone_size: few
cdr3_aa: ASRAGVFYGYT

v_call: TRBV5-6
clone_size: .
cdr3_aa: ASSLALGVLGQGRETQY

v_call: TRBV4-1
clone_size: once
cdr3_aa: ASSQGGGEQY

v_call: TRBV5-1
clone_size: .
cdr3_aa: ASSPSSGGARETQY

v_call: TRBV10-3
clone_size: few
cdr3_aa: AIGLDGDTQY

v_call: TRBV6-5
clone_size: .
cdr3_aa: ASRGGRSSYNEQF

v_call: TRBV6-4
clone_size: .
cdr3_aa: ASSETGIGGYT

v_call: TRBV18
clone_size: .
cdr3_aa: ASSQALQASGNTIY

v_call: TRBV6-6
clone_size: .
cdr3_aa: ASNYLGALMNTEAF

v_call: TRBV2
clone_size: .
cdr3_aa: ASRRDRGSETQY

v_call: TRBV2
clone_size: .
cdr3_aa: ASSMIGGTYGYT

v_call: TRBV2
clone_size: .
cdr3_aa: ASSVGQGNTGELF

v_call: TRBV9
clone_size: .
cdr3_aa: ASSVGQFENTEAF

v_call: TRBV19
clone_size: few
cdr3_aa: ASNVATGIYGYT

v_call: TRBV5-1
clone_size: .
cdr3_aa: ASSLGQVTYEQY

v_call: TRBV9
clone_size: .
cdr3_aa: ASSVGTVGGNTIY

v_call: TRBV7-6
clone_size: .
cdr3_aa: ASSLRDRGRGNTIY

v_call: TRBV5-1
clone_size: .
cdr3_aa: ASSLSATGTGELF

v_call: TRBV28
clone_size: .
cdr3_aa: ASQTGSTDTQY

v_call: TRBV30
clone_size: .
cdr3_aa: AWSRQGYTEAF

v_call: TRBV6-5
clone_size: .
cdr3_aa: ASSRSRGRNEKLF

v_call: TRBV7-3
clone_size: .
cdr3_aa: ASSTARGCNQPQH

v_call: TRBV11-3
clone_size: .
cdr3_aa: ASSSSASGGVGEQF

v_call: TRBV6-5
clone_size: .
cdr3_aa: ASSYSTGVDEKLF

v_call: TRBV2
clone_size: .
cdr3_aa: ASSSQGVHTGELF

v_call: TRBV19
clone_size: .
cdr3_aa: ASSIPGHPNTEAF

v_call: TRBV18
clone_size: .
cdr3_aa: ASSPPMGQGREKLF

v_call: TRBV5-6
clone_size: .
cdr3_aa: ASSSRQALVWAF

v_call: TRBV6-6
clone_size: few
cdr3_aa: ASSYTGYYEQY

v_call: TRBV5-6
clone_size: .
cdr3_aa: ASSLDVRADTQY

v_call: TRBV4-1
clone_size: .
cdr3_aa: ASSQRAGATNEKLF

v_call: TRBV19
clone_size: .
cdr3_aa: ASSIGGGGTEAF

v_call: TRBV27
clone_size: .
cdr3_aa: ASSPRLAGDTGELF

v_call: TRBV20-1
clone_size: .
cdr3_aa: SASGDYGYT

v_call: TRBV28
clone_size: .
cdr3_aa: ASRSRRGITDTQY

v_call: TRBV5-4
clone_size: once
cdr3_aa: ASSFSGGDYGYT

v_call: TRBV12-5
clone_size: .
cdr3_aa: ASGLSVRGGENSPLH